A selection of T cell receptor beta chains follows, all from one sample in a study of T-cell reconstitution after alpha-beta-depleted transplantation in children. TCRdb re-called the PCR reads with MiXCR, one entry per CDR3 protein. The sample consists of about 980,000 distinct CDR3 sequences, about 29% of them appearing once. Sequenced here: PBMCs, mostly from graft donor cells, sampled 360 days after TCRalphabeta/CD19-depleted stem cell transplant. The receptors stem from a boy under three years old who had a stem cell transplant for SCID, so the T cells may come from the graft donor. Both conserved end residues are part of each CDR3. The D gene is left open where the match is weak. Clone size is shown for a subset of rows, as once, few, many or a class of expanded clone.

>TRBV12-5|TRBJ1-2|NA|NA
CASGLGSGSYGYTF
TGTGCTAGTGGTTTGGGATCAGGTAGCTATGGCTACACCTTC
>TRBV7-3|TRBJ2-1|NA|NA
CASSLLGRQADEQFF
TGTGCCAGCAGCTTATTGGGCCGACAGGCCGATGAGCAGTTCTTC
>TRBV20-1|TRBJ1-1|TRBD1|NA
CSARWGGGGKAFF
TGCAGTGCCCGGTGGGGCGGAGGGGGCAAAGCTTTCTTT
>TRBV6-1|TRBJ1-4|NA|NA
CASSRQPYNEKLFF
TGTGCCAGCAGTCGACAGCCTTATAATGAAAAACTGTTTTTT
>TRBV4-1|TRBJ2-7|NA|few
CASSQGLVSVPYEQYF
TGCGCCAGCAGCCAAGGATTGGTCTCCGTGCCCTACGAGCAGTACTTC
>TRBV6-5|TRBJ2-7|NA|NA
CASSSGFSSYEQYF
TGTGCCAGCAGTTCAGGGTTTTCGTCCTACGAGCAGTACTTC
>TRBV12-3/TRBV12-4|TRBJ2-5|NA|NA
CASSWGRGYETQYF
TGTGCCAGCAGTTGGGGCCGGGGTTATGAGACCCAGTACTTC
>TRBV4-1|TRBJ2-5|NA|few
CASSPLWVKYQETQYF
TGCGCCAGCAGCCCCCTCTGGGTTAAGTACCAAGAGACCCAGTACTTC
>TRBV29-1|TRBJ2-3|NA|NA
CSVPQADTQYF
TGCAGCGTACCCCAGGCAGATACGCAGTATTTT
>TRBV20-1|TRBJ2-5|NA|NA
CSAKSPGTQYF
TGCAGTGCTAAAAGCCCAGGGACCCAGTACTTC
>TRBV20-1|TRBJ2-1|NA|few
CSASNRDLPRSEQFF
TGCAGTGCCTCCAACCGGGACCTCCCTCGGAGTGAGCAGTTCTTC
>TRBV7-6|TRBJ1-6|NA|few
CASSKANSPLHF
TGTGCCAGCAGTAAGGCTAATTCACCCCTCCACTTT
>TRBV7-9|TRBJ1-1|NA|few
CASSMVTKGALNTEAFF
TGTGCCAGCAGCATGGTCACAAAGGGAGCTTTGAACACTGAAGCTTTCTTT
>TRBV4-1|TRBJ1-1|NA|NA
CASSQEMKENTEAFF
TGCGCCAGCAGCCAAGAGATGAAAGAGAACACTGAAGCTTTCTTT
>TRBV7-9|TRBJ2-7|NA|NA
CASSFFDRPDDYEQYF
TGTGCCAGCAGCTTCTTTGACAGGCCTGATGACTACGAGCAGTACTTC
>TRBV15|TRBJ1-3|NA|NA
CATSRDRGSSGNTIYF
TGTGCCACCAGCAGAGACCGGGGGTCCTCTGGAAACACCATATATTTT
>TRBV6-1|TRBJ1-1|NA|NA
CASPHPTEAFF
TGTGCCAGCCCCCATCCGACTGAAGCTTTCTTT
>TRBV6-5|TRBJ2-6|NA|few
CASSYSETFYSGANVLTF
TGTGCCAGCAGTTACTCTGAGACCTTCTACTCTGGGGCCAACGTCCTGACTTTC
>TRBV6-1|TRBJ1-2|TRBD1|NA
CASNPGGGYGYTF
TGTGCCAGCAATCCAGGGGGTGGCTATGGCTACACCTTC
>TRBV4-1|TRBJ2-7|NA|NA
CASSQDWQGRPYEQYF
TGCGCCAGCAGCCAAGATTGGCAGGGAAGGCCCTACGAGCAGTACTTC
>TRBV10-3|TRBJ2-1|NA|few
CAISGTRTGVDLGDEQFF
TGTGCCATCAGTGGGACCCGTACAGGCGTAGACTTAGGGGATGAGCAGTTCTTC
>TRBV4-2|TRBJ1-4|NA|few
CASSQERQFNEKLFF
TGTGCCAGCAGCCAAGAGAGGCAGTTTAATGAAAAACTGTTTTTT
>TRBV9|TRBJ2-5|NA|NA
CASSVSAFSGSETQYF
TGTGCCAGCAGCGTATCTGCTTTCTCAGGGTCGGAGACCCAGTACTTC
>TRBV29-1|TRBJ2-1|NA|NA
CSVHRGVHEQFF
TGCAGCGTCCATAGGGGGGTCCATGAGCAGTTCTTC
>TRBV4-3|TRBJ2-7|TRBD1|NA
CASSQEVDRGHEQYF
TGCGCCAGCAGCCAAGAAGTGGACAGGGGGCACGAGCAGTACTTC
>TRBV5-1|TRBJ2-7|TRBD2|NA
CASSFGWRGGREQYF
TGCGCCAGCAGCTTCGGCTGGCGGGGGGGCCGGGAGCAGTACTTC
>TRBV7-9|TRBJ2-7|NA|NA
CASQLGGSSYEQYF
TGTGCCAGCCAATTGGGGGGCAGCTCCTACGAGCAGTACTTC
>TRBV27|TRBJ2-2|TRBD2|NA
CASRPGLVRELFF
TGTGCCAGCAGACCGGGACTAGTAAGGGAGCTGTTTTTT
>TRBV20-1|TRBJ2-4|NA|few
CSATRGDTPWDIQYF
TGCAGTGCTACCCGCGGGGACACTCCCTGGGACATTCAGTACTTC
>TRBV15|TRBJ1-4|NA|few
CATSRDQGHEKLFF
TGTGCCACCAGCAGAGATCAGGGTCATGAAAAACTGTTTTTT
>TRBV5-6|TRBJ2-5|NA|many
CASRIQGLQETQYF
TGTGCCAGCAGGATACAGGGACTTCAAGAGACCCAGTACTTC
>TRBV5-6|TRBJ2-6|TRBD1|NA
CASSWDRGPSGANVLTF
TGTGCCAGCAGCTGGGACAGGGGGCCCTCTGGGGCCAACGTCCTGACTTTC
>TRBV20-1|TRBJ2-7|NA|many
CSATGRLALYEQYF
TGCAGTGCTACTGGCCGACTCGCTCTTTACGAGCAGTACTTC
>TRBV5-1|TRBJ2-3|NA|NA
CASSLRALTDTQYF
TGCGCCAGCAGCCTCCGGGCCCTCACAGATACGCAGTATTTT
>TRBV20-1|TRBJ1-1|TRBD1|NA
CSARETGLNTEAFF
TGCAGTGCTAGAGAGACAGGGTTGAACACTGAAGCTTTCTTT
>TRBV20-1|TRBJ2-1|TRBD2|few
CSASGLAGAPWNEQFF
TGCAGTGCTAGTGGTCTAGCGGGGGCCCCGTGGAATGAGCAGTTCTTC
>TRBV12-3/TRBV12-4|TRBJ2-6|TRBD1|few
CASTNPTVRGPMANVLTF
TGTGCCAGCACCAACCCCACCGTTAGGGGGCCAATGGCCAACGTCCTGACTTTC
>TRBV12-3/TRBV12-4|TRBJ2-1|NA|few
CASSQGTFLKDEQFF
TGTGCCAGCAGTCAGGGGACCTTTCTGAAAGATGAGCAGTTCTTC
>TRBV20-1|TRBJ2-1|NA|NA
CSALRLGGASYNEQFF
TGCAGTGCCCTGAGACTAGGGGGCGCATCCTACAATGAGCAGTTCTTC
>TRBV24-1|TRBJ1-5|NA|few
CATRGNGNQPQHF
TGTGCCACCCGGGGGAACGGCAATCAGCCCCAGCATTTT
>TRBV5-1|TRBJ2-2|NA|NA
CASSLKGGANTGELFF
TGCGCCAGCAGCTTGAAAGGTGGTGCGAACACCGGGGAGCTGTTTTTT
>TRBV15|TRBJ2-3|NA|few
CATSGRGADTQYF
TGTGCCACCTCGGGGAGAGGGGCAGATACGCAGTATTTT
>TRBV12-3/TRBV12-4|TRBJ1-3|TRBD1|few
CASRPSAGGPSTIYF
TGTGCCAGCAGACCATCCGCAGGGGGGCCCAGCACCATATATTTT
>TRBV18|TRBJ1-2|TRBD1|NA
CASSPSTGTDNDGYTF
TGTGCCAGCTCACCCAGTACCGGGACAGACAACGATGGCTACACCTTC
>TRBV20-1|TRBJ2-3|TRBD2|NA
CSASKGLAGGDTDTQYF
TGCAGTGCTAGTAAGGGACTAGCGGGGGGCGACACAGATACGCAGTATTTT
>TRBV20-1|TRBJ2-1|NA|few
CSAHLLSSYNEQFF
TGCAGTGCCCACCTATTGAGCTCCTACAATGAGCAGTTCTTC
>TRBV7-2|TRBJ2-4|TRBD2|few
CASSWMAGENIQYF
TGTGCCAGCAGCTGGATGGCGGGAGAAAACATTCAGTACTTC
>TRBV11-2|TRBJ2-1|NA|few
CASSSGTSYHEQFF
TGTGCCAGCAGCTCCGGGACGAGTTACCATGAGCAGTTCTTC
>TRBV27|TRBJ2-7|TRBD1|few
CASRTPGQVGWQQYF
TGTGCCAGCAGGACCCCAGGACAGGTCGGGTGGCAGCAGTACTTC
>TRBV12-3/TRBV12-4|TRBJ1-5|TRBD1|NA
CASSNTGANSNQPQHF
TGTGCCAGCAGTAACACAGGGGCTAATAGCAATCAGCCCCAGCATTTT
>TRBV7-2|TRBJ2-5|NA|few
CASTSWSGLKETQYF
TGTGCCAGCACCTCGTGGTCGGGTCTAAAAGAGACCCAGTACTTC
>TRBV15|TRBJ1-2|TRBD1|NA
CATRGAGGLGYTF
TGTGCCACCAGAGGGGCAGGGGGCCTTGGCTACACCTTC
>TRBV10-3|TRBJ2-7|TRBD1|few
CAISEGQGMPHEQYF
TGTGCCATCAGTGAGGGACAGGGCATGCCCCACGAGCAGTACTTC